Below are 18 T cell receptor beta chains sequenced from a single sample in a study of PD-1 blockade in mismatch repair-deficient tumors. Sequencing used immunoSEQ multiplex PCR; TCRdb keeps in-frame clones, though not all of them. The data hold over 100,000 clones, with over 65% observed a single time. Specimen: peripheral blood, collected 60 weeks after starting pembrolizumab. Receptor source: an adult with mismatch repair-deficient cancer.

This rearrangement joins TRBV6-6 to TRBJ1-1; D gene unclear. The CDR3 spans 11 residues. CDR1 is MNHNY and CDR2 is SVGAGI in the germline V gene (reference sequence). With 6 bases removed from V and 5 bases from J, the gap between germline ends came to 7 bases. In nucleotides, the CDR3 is TGTGCCAGCAGGATACGAACTGAAGCTTTCTTT. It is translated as CASRIRTEAFF.

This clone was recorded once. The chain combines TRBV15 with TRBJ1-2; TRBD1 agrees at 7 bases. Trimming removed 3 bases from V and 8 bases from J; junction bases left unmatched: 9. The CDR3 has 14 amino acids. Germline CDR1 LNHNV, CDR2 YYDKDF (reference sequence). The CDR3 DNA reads TGTGCCACCAGCAGGGATACAGGGGAACGAGGCTACACCTTC. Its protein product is CATSRDTGERGYTF.

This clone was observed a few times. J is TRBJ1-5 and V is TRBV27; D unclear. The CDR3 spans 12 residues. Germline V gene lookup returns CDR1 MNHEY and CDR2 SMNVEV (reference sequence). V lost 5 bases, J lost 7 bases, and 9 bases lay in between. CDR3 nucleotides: TGTGCCAGCAGTAGGGCCGGACAGCCCCAGCATTTT. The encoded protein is CASSRAGQPQHF.

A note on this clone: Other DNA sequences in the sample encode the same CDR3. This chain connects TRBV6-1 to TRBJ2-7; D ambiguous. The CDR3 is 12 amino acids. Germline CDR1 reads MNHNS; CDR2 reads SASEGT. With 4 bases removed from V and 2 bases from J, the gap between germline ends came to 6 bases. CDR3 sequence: CASSGQTYEQYF. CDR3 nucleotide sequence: TGTGCCAGCAGTGGGCAAACCTACGAGCAGTACTTC.

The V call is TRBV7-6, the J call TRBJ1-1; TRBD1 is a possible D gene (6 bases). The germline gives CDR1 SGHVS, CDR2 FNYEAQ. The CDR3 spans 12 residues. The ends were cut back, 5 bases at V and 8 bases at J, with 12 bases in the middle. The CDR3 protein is CASSNPDREAFF. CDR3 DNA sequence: TGTGCCAGCAGCAACCCCGACAGGGAAGCTTTCTTT.

The CDR3 region has the DNA TGTGCCAGCATTAAGGGGAACACTGAAGCTTTCTTT. The encoded protein is CASIKGNTEAFF. The rearrangement uses TRBV27 and TRBJ1-1; D call uncertain. Germline values: CDR1 MNHEY, CDR2 SMNVEV (reference sequence). The V end was cut by 7 bases, the J end by 1 base, with 7 bases between. The CDR3 sequence is 12 residues long.

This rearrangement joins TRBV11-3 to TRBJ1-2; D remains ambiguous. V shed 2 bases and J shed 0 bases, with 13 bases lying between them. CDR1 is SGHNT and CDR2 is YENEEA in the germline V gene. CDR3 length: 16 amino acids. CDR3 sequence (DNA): TGTGCCAGCAGCTTAAATACCGTCAGAGCTAACTATGGCTACACCTTC. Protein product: CASSLNTVRANYGYTF.

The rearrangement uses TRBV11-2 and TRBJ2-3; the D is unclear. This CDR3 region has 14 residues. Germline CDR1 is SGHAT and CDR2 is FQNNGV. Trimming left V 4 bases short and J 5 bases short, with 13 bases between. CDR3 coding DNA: TGTGCCAGCAGCTCCGCCGGAGTTGGAGATACGCAGTATTTT. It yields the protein CASSSAGVGDTQYF.

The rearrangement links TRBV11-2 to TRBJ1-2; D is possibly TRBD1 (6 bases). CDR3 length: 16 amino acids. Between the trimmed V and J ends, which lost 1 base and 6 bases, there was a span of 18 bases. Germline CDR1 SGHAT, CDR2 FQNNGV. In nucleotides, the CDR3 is TGTGCCAGCAGCTTAGGTCTGGGGGGCCTAATGGATGGCTACACCTTC. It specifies CASSLGLGGLMDGYTF.

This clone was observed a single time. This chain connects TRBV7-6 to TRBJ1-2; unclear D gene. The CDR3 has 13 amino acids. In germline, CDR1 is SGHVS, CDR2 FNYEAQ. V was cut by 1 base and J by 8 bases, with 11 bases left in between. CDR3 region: CASSLGAGNGYTF. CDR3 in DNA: TGTGCCAGCAGCTTAGGGGCTGGGAACGGCTACACCTTC.

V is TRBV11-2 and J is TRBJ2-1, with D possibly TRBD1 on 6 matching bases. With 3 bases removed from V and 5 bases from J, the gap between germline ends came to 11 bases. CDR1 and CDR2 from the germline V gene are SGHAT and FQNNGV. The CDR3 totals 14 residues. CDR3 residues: CASSFGTLDNEQFF. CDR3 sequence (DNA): TGTGCCAGCAGCTTCGGGACACTAGACAATGAGCAGTTCTTC.

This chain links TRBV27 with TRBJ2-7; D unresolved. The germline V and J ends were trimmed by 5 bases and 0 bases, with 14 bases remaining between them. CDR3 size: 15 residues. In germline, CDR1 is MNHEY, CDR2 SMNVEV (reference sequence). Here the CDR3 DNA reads TGTGCCAGCAGTACTTTTGGCGAGAGCTCCTACGAGCAGTACTTC. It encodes CASSTFGESSYEQYF.

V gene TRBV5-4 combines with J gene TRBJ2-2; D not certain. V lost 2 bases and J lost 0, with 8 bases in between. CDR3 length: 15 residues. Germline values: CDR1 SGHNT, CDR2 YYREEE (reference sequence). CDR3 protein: CASSFGLPNTGELFF. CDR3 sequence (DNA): TGTGCCAGCAGCTTCGGGCTCCCGAACACCGGGGAGCTGTTTTTT.

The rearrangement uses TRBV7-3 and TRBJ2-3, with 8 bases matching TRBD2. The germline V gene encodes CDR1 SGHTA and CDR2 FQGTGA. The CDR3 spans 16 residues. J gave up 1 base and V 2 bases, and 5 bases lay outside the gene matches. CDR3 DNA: TGTGCCAGCAGCTTAGGGCAAGCGGGAGGCACAGATACGCAGTATTTT. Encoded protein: CASSLGQAGGTDTQYF.

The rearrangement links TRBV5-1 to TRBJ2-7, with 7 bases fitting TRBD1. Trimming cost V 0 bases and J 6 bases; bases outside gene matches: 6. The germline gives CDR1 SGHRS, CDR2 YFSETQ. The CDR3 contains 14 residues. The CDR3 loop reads CASSLEDRVSEQYF. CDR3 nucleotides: TGCGCCAGCAGCTTGGAAGACAGGGTCAGCGAGCAGTACTTC.

This CDR3 is CASSARRNEQFF. In DNA, the CDR3 is TGTGCCAGCAGCGCTAGGCGGAATGAGCAGTTCTTC. The chain employs TRBV9 and TRBJ2-1; D is unclear. Per the germline V gene, CDR1 is SGDLS and CDR2 is YYNGEE. CDR3 length: 12 residues. V lost 3 bases to trimming and J lost 7 bases, with 8 bases between them.

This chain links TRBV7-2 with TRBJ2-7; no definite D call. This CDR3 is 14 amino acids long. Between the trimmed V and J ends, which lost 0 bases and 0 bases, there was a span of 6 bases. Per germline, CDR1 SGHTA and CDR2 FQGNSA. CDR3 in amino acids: CASSLAWTSYEQYF. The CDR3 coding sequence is TGTGCCAGCAGCTTAGCGTGGACCTCCTACGAGCAGTACTTC.

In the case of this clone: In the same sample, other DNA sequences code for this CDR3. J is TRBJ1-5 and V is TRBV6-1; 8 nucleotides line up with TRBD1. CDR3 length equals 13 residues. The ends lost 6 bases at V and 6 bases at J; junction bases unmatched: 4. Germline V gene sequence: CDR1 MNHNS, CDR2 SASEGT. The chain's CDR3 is CASSGQGGQPQHF. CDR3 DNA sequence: TGTGCCAGCAGCGGACAGGGAGGTCAGCCCCAGCATTTT.